This T cell receptor (beta chain) was obtained from a study of vaccination and CD4 T cells after COVID-19. Across the study: Participants received two doses of either BNT162b2 or mRNA-1273 vaccine. General study results and limits: Median approximately 84% of reactive clones detected in convalescent patients emerged only post-vaccination.

Once obtained from cultured CD4+ T cells, the DNA was sequenced using the Oncomine TCR Beta short-read assay. MiXCR was run by TCRdb on the PCR reads, yielding one entry per CDR3 protein. The sample includes nearly 25,000 distinct CDR3 sequences, around 30% of them seen just once. A single count supports this clonotype. Its antigen is still unknown. As for time point: late sampling 161 to 241 days after vaccination in three convalescent patients. Treatment in this sample: approximately nine-day PBMC culture with coronavirus spike peptide pools or control peptides (ViraFEST assay). ViraFEST sequenced TCRs after peptide-pool expansion of antigen-specific T cells. Having spent 10 days in culture, CD4+ T cells were then isolated by negative selection. The source material was CD4+ T cells from blood, cultured in vitro, sampled about 7 months after SARS-CoV-2 vaccination. This TCR was recovered from a human donor who had recovered from COVID-19.

The CDR3 is CASTPQGAGNQPQHF. CDR3 sequence (DNA): TGTGCCAGCACCCCACAGGGGGCGGGCAATCAGCCCCAGCATTTT. The V call is TRBV25-1, the J call TRBJ1-5, with 9 bases lining up with TRBD1. Germline V CDR1 and CDR2: MGHDK, SYGVNS. The J segment lost 2 bases and the V segment lost 7 bases, leaving 6 bases of the junction unmatched. The CDR3 sequence is 15 residues long.